The 10 T cell receptor beta chains listed next were all sequenced from one sample in a study of T cells in Graves' hyperthyroidism and ophthalmopathy (dated by TCRdb to between 2018 and 2021). Libraries came from multiplex PCR. The data were produced on an Illumina HiSeq 2000. The TCR beta CDR3 regions were amplified from RNA transcripts. A first-round RT-PCR of the TCR CDR3 used the HTBI primer set with the Qiagen OneStep RT-PCR kit. Clones were called with MiXCR by TCRdb after fastp trimmed the public reads at Q25, and only in-frame beta chains were retained. Entries are consolidated by CDR3 protein sequence, retaining the most common genes and DNA. The sample table holds some 490,000 distinct CDR3 sequences, of which roughly 22% were seen once. Approximately 49% of the sample lies in the top ten. Source material: blood. The receptor set was obtained from a woman in her seventies with Graves' ophthalmopathy.

V is TRBV5-1 and J is TRBJ2-3; TRBD2 aligns across 8 bases. Looked up from germline, CDR1 is SGHRS and CDR2 is YFSETQ. V trimming: 0 bases; J trimming: 4 bases; junction bases outside the gene matches: 7. This CDR3 comprises 16 residues. DNA of the CDR3: TGCGCCAGCAGCTTGGCCCCGGGACTAGACGCAGATACGCAGTATTTT. Translation: CASSLAPGLDADTQYF.

This chain uses TRBV4-1 with TRBJ2-7, with TRBD2 identical over 7 bases. The junction had 9 bases not matched to a gene; V was cut back by 4 bases and J by 3 bases. The CDR3 sequence is 15 residues long. Germline V gene lookup returns CDR1 MGHRA and CDR2 YSYEKL. This chain's CDR3 is CASSLRGAGLYEQYF. The CDR3 nucleotides read TGCGCCAGCAGCCTCCGTGGAGCGGGACTCTACGAGCAGTACTTC.

On this clonotype: The junction differs from germline at one of its ends, possibly a read error. The chain is built from TRBV5-8 and TRBJ2-7; tentative D call: TRBD1 (6 bases). The CDR3 has 15 residues. In germline, CDR1 is SGHTS, CDR2 YDEGEE. CDR3 sequence (DNA): TGTGCCAGCAGCCCCGCTCCCAGGGGCTCCAACGAGCAGTACTTC. The encoded protein is CASSPAPRGSNEQYF.

This chain connects TRBV5-6 to TRBJ2-1; perhaps TRBD2 as D (5 bases). CDR3 size: 14 residues. Between the trimmed V and J ends, which lost 2 bases and 6 bases, there was a span of 12 bases. Germline V gene data show CDR1 as SGHDT and CDR2 as YYEEEE. The CDR3 sequence: CASSFSGLGNEQFF. For the CDR3, the DNA is TGTGCCAGCAGCTTCAGCGGACTCGGCAATGAGCAGTTCTTC.

The J gene is TRBJ2-1, the V gene TRBV18; TRBD1 agrees at 9 bases. Trimming at V came to 5 bases and at J to 8 bases, leaving 10 bases not matched to a gene. The CDR3 runs to 15 residues. CDR1 and CDR2 (germline): KGHSH, LQKENI. This chain's CDR3 is CASSTGTGNGDEQFF. As DNA, the CDR3 is TGTGCCAGCTCAACCGGGACAGGGAATGGCGATGAGCAGTTCTTC. Combining the CDR3 with reference TRBV18 and TRBJ2-1 gives the whole variable domain NAGVMQNPRHLVRRRGQEARLRCSPMKGHSHVYWYRQLPEEGLKFMVYLQKENIIDESGMPKERFSAEFPKEGPSILRIQQVVRGDSAAYFCASSTGTGNGDEQFFGPGTRLTVL.

Only a few counts were recorded for this clonotype. The chain has TRBV5-1 and TRBJ1-4, with D possibly TRBD1 on 5 matching bases. The CDR3 sequence is 16 residues long. Trimming took 4 bases from V and 0 from J, leaving 13 bases between them. Germline V gene data show CDR1 as SGHRS and CDR2 as YFSETQ. Here the CDR3 DNA reads TGCGCCAGCAGCACAACAGGAGACGCAACTAATGAAAAACTGTTTTTT. Translation gives CASSTTGDATNEKLFF.

V usage is TRBV10-3 and J usage is TRBJ2-3, with 9 nucleotides matching TRBD1. Trimming removed 9 bases from V and 3 bases from J; junction bases left unmatched: 7. The CDR3 contains 14 residues. Germline V gene sequence: CDR1 ENHRY, CDR2 SYGVKD. The CDR3 DNA reads TGTGCCATGACCCGGGACAGGGCAACAGATACGCAGTATTTT. Amino acid sequence: CAMTRDRATDTQYF.

The chain has TRBV20-1 and TRBJ1-3; TRBD1 agrees at 8 bases. V was clipped by 6 bases and J by 0 bases; unmatched bases: 10. CDR3 length: 16 amino acids. Germline V gene lookup returns CDR1 DFQATT and CDR2 SNEGSKA (reference sequence). The CDR3 loop is CSANRGGGNSGNTIYF. Here the CDR3 DNA reads TGCAGTGCCAACAGGGGGGGGGGTAACTCTGGAAACACCATATATTTT.

The chain joins TRBV19 to TRBJ2-1; 10 bases line up with TRBD2. The CDR3 totals 16 residues. CDR1 and CDR2 from the germline V gene are LNHDA and SQIVND (reference sequence). V shed 5 bases, J shed 7 bases, and the junction held 11 bases outside the gene matches. The CDR3 bases are TGTGCCAGTAGTGTAATTCCCGGGACTAGCGTGAATGAGCAGTTCTTC. Translating gives CASSVIPGTSVNEQFF.

V gene TRBV10-3 combines with J gene TRBJ1-6, with 7 bases fitting TRBD1. V dropped 6 bases and J dropped 10; count of bases not matched to a gene: 12. CDR3 size: 15 residues. CDR1 is ENHRY, CDR2 SYGVKD, per germline. The CDR3 DNA sequence: TGTGCCATCAGAGGCGAAGGGGGCGCAGGGTCACCCCTCCACTTT. It specifies CAIRGEGGAGSPLHF.